This T cell receptor (beta chain) was profiled in a study of shared clonotypes between healthy human individuals (dated by TCRdb to 2020 to 2022). General notes on the study: The cohort included a few men and two women between 18 and 49 years of age. Per donor, three plates each were used for CD4 naive and CD4 memory, two for CD8 naive, and one for CD8 memory. To estimate repertoire size and how much clonotype sharing occurs between individuals, the study deeply sequenced the blood TCR repertoires of about five healthy adults. Different laboratories and diverse techniques were used to prepare libraries and sequence TCR repertoires, to increase sequencing depth and limit assay-specific biases. Per donor, leukapheresis produced somewhere between about 0.85 and 10 billion PBMCs.

Using the deep immunoSEQ assay, TCR CDR3 regions were amplified from genomic DNA by multiplex PCR. For each cell subset, the extracted genomic DNA was distributed evenly across all wells of several immunoSEQ 96-well plates, and each plate served as one replicate. For sorted subsets, roughly 200 ng of genomic DNA, equivalent to 30,000 or so T cell genomes, went into each replicate PCR. Purified libraries were measured with a Qubit 3.0 fluorometer, size-checked on a Bioanalyzer 2100, and measured again with the KAPA Library Quantification kit. A separate single-read 150-cycle Illumina NextSeq 550 flow cell was used to sequence each immunoSEQ 96-well plate. The authors' analysis ran thus. The immunoSEQ output contained only junctional sequences without quality scores, so filtering could not match that applied to full-length reads. Sequences were annotated with PyIR, a Python wrapper for IgBLAST v1.9, using IMGT germline references to assign V/J genes and CDR3. Reads were filtered out if the reads had weak V/J assignments (E-value above 1e-6), no CDR3, stop codons, out-of-frame junctions, or ambiguous translated residues. V3J clonotypes were defined by identical inferred V gene, J gene, and CDR3 amino acid sequence. To compute the percentage overlap between repertoires, the number of shared unique clonotypes was divided by the size of the smaller repertoire. Repertoire richness was assessed with RTK rarefaction, the Chao1 estimator, and Recon v2.1 estimates of unobserved clonotypes. OLGA was used to compute generation probabilities for all TCRbeta clonotypes that the gDNA method yielded from four donors. This immuneACCESS table, as held by TCRdb, lists in-frame sequences with V and J called but not all clones. Of the missing ones, under half trace to an unresolved V gene in checked studies; the others have no known cause. V, J and clone size are those of that table, while D and trimming were read from the DNA. Counted in this sample were more than 2 million clones; roughly 94% of them appeared once. The ten biggest clones cover about 1.1% of the sample.

CD8 naive samples consisted of CD45RO-negative cells that were positively selected for CCR7, yielding a CD45RA+CCR7+ population without TemRA cells. Healthy HIV-negative adults with no recently reported acute infections or vaccinations were included as donors. Every donor was a Caucasian adult residing in Nashville, Tennessee, USA. After blood collection by leukapheresis, PBMCs were isolated using Ficoll-Histopaque density gradient centrifugation and then cryopreserved in the vapor phase of liquid nitrogen. Analytical flow cytometry was used to check the purity and quantity of each magnetically sorted T cell population. Genomic DNA was isolated from every sorted fraction and measured by UV absorbance on a Nanodrop 2000c. Turning to this clone: Its specific antigen is unknown. Per-base qualities were not stored, and no clone one base away is much larger.

The paper's findings and limits, for the study overall: Pairwise subsampling led to the expectation that sequencing depth would affect the degree of clonotype sharing among donors. Because the study included only a small number of donors, the genetic and exposure-history diversity represented was limited. Sharing across a few donors was observed for around 4.8% of naive CD4, about 4% of naive CD8, 2% to 2.5% of memory CD4, and about 0.38% of memory CD8 clonotypes. Rarefaction of sorted-subset datasets indicated incomplete sequencing despite the large sequencing depth. Compared with non-shared clonotypes, the clonotypes found in all four sorted-subset donors had higher generation probabilities. Only blood was sampled, and tissue TCR repertoires likely differ from those in blood. Naive subsets generally had larger estimated clonotype richness than memory subsets.

V is cut by 5 bases and J by 5 bases, and the space between the germline ends is 15 bases. From the germline V gene, CDR1 is MDHEN and CDR2 is SYDVKM. The CDR3 measures 14 amino acids from cysteine to phenylalanine. Only the CDR3 part of the read is kept: 42 bases, read in frame from the first base. The sequence came from a man aged 18 to 30 in good health. What was sequenced was naive CD8+ T cells sorted from blood. The meaning of the sample's cell subset or site label: CD45RA+CCR7+. This sequence uses TRBV28 and TRBJ1-2, and TRBD1 may be the D gene, going by 6 matching bases. The CDR3 protein is CASSPSTGPYGYTF. The nucleotides read TGTGCCAGCAGTCCGTCGACAGGCCCTTATGGCTACACCTTC.